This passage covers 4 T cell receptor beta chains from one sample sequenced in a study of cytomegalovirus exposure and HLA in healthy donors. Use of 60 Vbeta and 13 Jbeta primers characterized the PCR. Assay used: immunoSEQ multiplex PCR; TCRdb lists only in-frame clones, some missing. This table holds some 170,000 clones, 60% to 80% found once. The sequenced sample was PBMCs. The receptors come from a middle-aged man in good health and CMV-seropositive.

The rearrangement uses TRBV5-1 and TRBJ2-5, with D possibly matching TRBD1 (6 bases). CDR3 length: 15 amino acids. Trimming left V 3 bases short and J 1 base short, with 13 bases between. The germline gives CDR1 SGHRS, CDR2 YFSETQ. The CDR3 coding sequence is TGCGCCAGCAGCTCGCAGGACAGAGCCCAAGAGACCCAGTACTTC. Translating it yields CASSSQDRAQETQYF.

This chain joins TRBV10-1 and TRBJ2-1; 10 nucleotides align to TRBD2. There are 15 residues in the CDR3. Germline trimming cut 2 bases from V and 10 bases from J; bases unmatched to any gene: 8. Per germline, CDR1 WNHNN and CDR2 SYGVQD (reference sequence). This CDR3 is CASSEQREGSGEQFF. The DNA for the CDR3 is TGCGCCAGCAGTGAGCAGCGGGAGGGCTCGGGGGAGCAGTTCTTC.

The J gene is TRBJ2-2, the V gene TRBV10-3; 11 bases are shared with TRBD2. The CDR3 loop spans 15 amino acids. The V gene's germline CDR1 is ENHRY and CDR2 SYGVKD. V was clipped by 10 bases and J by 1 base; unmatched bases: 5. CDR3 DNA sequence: TGTGCCACCAAGGGACTAGCGGAGAACACCGGGGAGCTGTTTTTT. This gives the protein CATKGLAENTGELFF.

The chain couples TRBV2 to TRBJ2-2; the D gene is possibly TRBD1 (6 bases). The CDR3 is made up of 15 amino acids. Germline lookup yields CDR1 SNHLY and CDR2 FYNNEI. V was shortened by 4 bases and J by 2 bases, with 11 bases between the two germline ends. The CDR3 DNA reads TGTGCCAGCAGTGTCCGGACAGAAAACACCGGGGAGCTGTTTTTT. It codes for CASSVRTENTGELFF.